These 13 T cell receptor beta chains share one sample of origin, sequenced in a study of CD8+CD57+ T cells in acquired aplastic anemia. Patients who underwent sequencing had shown CD8+CD57+ cell expansion by flow cytometry. Genomic DNA, serving as template, underwent TCR beta VDJ and CDR3 profiling. TCRdb re-analysed the reads in MiXCR, keeping a single row per CDR3 protein. The profile shows 250,000 to 300,000 distinct CDR3 sequences, around three fifths of them singletons. The sample comprised sorted CD4+, CD8+, or CD8+CD57+ T cells (not recorded which) from PBMCs. The receptor set was obtained from a human donor with aplastic anemia.

This clonotype was observed at least ten times. The chain has TRBV6-1 and TRBJ1-5; the match to TRBD1 covers 9 bases. Germline CDR1 is MNHNS and CDR2 is SASEGT. V lost 6 bases, J lost 6 bases, and 9 bases stayed unmatched. The CDR3 is made up of 15 amino acids. CDR3 sequence: CASSDTGTGSQPQHF. The CDR3 nucleotides read TGTGCCAGCAGCGATACCGGGACAGGGAGTCAGCCCCAGCATTTT.

This clonotype was observed a few times. This chain joins TRBV7-6 and TRBJ2-7; the match to TRBD1 covers 10 bases. V lost 5 bases to trimming and J lost 7 bases; unmatched junction nucleotides: 8. CDR3 length: 14 residues. Germline V gene lookup returns CDR1 SGHVS and CDR2 FNYEAQ. CDR3 sequence reads: CASSRDRGLGEQYF. In DNA form, the CDR3 reads TGTGCCAGCAGCCGTGACAGGGGGCTCGGGGAGCAGTACTTC.

CDR3 sequence reads: CASAWGQQETQYF. CDR3 DNA: TGTGCCAGCGCCTGGGGACAACAAGAGACCCAGTACTTC. The chain couples TRBV7-2 to TRBJ2-5; tentatively, D is TRBD1 (6 bases). This CDR3 comprises 13 residues. Trimming removed 8 bases from V and 2 bases from J, with 12 bases in between. Germline lookup yields CDR1 SGHTA and CDR2 FQGNSA.

In this sample, this clonotype turned up a few times. V usage is TRBV15 and J usage is TRBJ1-1; TRBD1 matches 9 bases. The CDR3 has 14 amino acids. Germline V gene data show CDR1 as LNHNV and CDR2 as YYDKDF (reference sequence). V trimming: 0 bases; J trimming: 11 bases; junction bases outside the gene matches: 7. The CDR3 sequence: CATSRDWGQGSAFF. DNA for the CDR3: TGTGCCACCAGCAGAGATTGGGGACAGGGTTCGGCTTTCTTT.

Note on this clonotype: One base away lies a much larger clone, so this may be a sequencing read error. The conserved phenylalanine or tryptophan is not found at the CDR3 terminus, so this likely reflects a read error. The chain recombines TRBV2 with TRBJ2-7; maybe TRBD2 (5 bases). V lost 6 bases and J 2 bases, leaving 11 bases between the germline ends. CDR3 length equals 13 residues. Per germline, CDR1 SNHLY and CDR2 FYNNEI. CDR3 protein: CASRGPGTYEQYS. CDR3 nucleotide sequence: TGTGCCAGCAGAGGACCGGGGACCTACGAGCAGTACTCC.

With regard to this clonotype: A single base separates this from a much larger clone, so it may be a read error. The chain uses TRBV2 and TRBJ2-3; TRBD2 aligns across 7 bases. The CDR3 totals 13 residues. CDR1 is SNHLY, CDR2 FYNNEI, per germline. V lost 6 bases to trimming and J lost 10 bases; unmatched junction nucleotides: 10. This chain's CDR3 is CASSQVNSGAQYF. The DNA for the CDR3 is TGTGCCAGCAGCCAAGTAAACAGCGGGGCGCAGTATTTT.

V is TRBV10-3 and J is TRBJ1-1, with D unclear. The CDR3 totals 14 residues. Per the germline V gene, CDR1 is ENHRY and CDR2 is SYGVKD. The V and J ends lost 7 bases and 5 bases respectively, with 17 bases between them. The CDR3 DNA sequence: TGTGCCATCACCGGGTCGGCACGGGAGACTGAAGCTTTCTTT. Amino acid sequence: CAITGSARETEAFF.

This rearrangement joins TRBV5-4 to TRBJ1-1, with TRBD1 identical over 9 bases. Germline loops: CDR1 SGHNT, CDR2 YYREEE (reference sequence). The J segment lost 6 bases and the V segment lost 3 bases, leaving 6 bases of the junction unmatched. The CDR3 has 14 residues. This CDR3 is CASSSRTGAPEAFF. The CDR3 DNA reads as TGTGCCAGCAGCTCCCGGACAGGGGCCCCTGAAGCTTTCTTT.

The chain joins TRBV4-2 to TRBJ1-2; 8 bases align to TRBD1. The germline CDR1 and CDR2 sequences are LGHNA and YNFKEQ. Trimming at V came to 6 bases and at J to 1 base, leaving 7 bases not matched to a gene. The CDR3 contains 15 residues. CDR3 DNA sequence: TGTGCCAGCAGGGCTACAGGGGGTGGTAACTATGGCTACACCTTC. Translating gives CASRATGGGNYGYTF.

V and J are TRBV7-4 and TRBJ1-4; D gene uncertain. CDR3 length equals 14 residues. Germline assignment: CDR1 SGHVT and CDR2 SQSDAQ. The V end was cut by 5 bases, the J end by 8 bases, with 15 bases between. The CDR3 sequence is CASSRSWNGEKLFF. CDR3 nucleotides: TGTGCCAGCAGCCGTTCCTGGAACGGAGAAAAACTGTTTTTT.

The V gene is TRBV10-3, the J gene TRBJ2-7, with D tentatively TRBD2 (7 bases). V lost 10 bases and J lost 2, with 18 bases in between. Per germline, CDR1 ENHRY and CDR2 SYGVKD. The CDR3 contains 14 residues. This chain's CDR3 is CATKPGGQAYEQYF. CDR3 nucleotide sequence: TGTGCCACTAAGCCCGGGGGGCAGGCCTACGAGCAGTACTTC.

This chain joins TRBV2 and TRBJ2-7; D assignment may be TRBD1 or TRBD2 (5 bases each). The CDR3 sequence is 16 residues long. CDR1 and CDR2 from the germline V gene are SNHLY and FYNNEI. Trimming pared 6 bases from V and 0 bases from J, leaving 18 bases between. The CDR3 bases are TGTGCCAGCAGCTTAGTAGGGACGGCGAGCTCCTACGAGCAGTACTTC. Its translation is CASSLVGTASSYEQYF.

In its sample, this clonotype was seen many times. The J gene is TRBJ2-1, the V gene TRBV5-1, with 10 bases matching TRBD1. Germline V gene lookup returns CDR1 SGHRS and CDR2 YFSETQ. The CDR3 extends over 16 amino acids. With V trimmed by 0 bases and J by 4 bases, 4 bases remained unmatched. The DNA of the CDR3 is TGCGCCAGCAGCTTGGGACAGGGGGCGGATTACAATGAGCAGTTCTTC. The encoded protein is CASSLGQGADYNEQFF.